The entry below gives a single T cell receptor beta chain sequence along with its context. This clone occurred a few times. Its antigen is unknown. Base qualities were left out, and no much larger clone turns up one base away. The data were obtained in a study of fetal regulatory T cell absence and autoimmunity (dated by TCRdb to between 2016 and 2019). About the study as a whole: Exocrine pancreas autoimmunity was observed in the IPEX patients in the absence of clinical diabetes. On the study overall, not on this receptor specifically: Compared with cord blood, the pancreas TCR compartment showed significant oligoclonal enrichment, and some top clones were enriched more than 100-fold. The oligoclonal enrichment was taken as support for antigen-driven autoimmunity in the pancreas before birth in IPEX syndrome. TRB gene family usage was found to be broadly similar between cord blood and pancreas and to resemble published neonatal and adult repertoires.

Counted from cysteine to phenylalanine, this CDR3 has 15 amino acids. The retained sequence is limited to the CDR3, 45 bases, with the frame set at the first base. The V end loses 5 bases and the J end loses 1 base, and a stretch of 14 bases separates them. CDR1 is given as SEHNR and CDR2 as FQNEAQ, both from the germline V gene (reference sequence). TCRbeta CDR3 regions were amplified and barcoded by two-step multiplex PCR on the immunoSEQ human TCRbeta survey platform. Libraries were sequenced on Illumina instruments, with IgH sequenced in parallel from the same samples. For the original study's pipeline: To remove PCR and sequencing errors, raw reads were filtered against the IMGT V, D, J definitions and then binned using a nearest-neighbor algorithm. A clone was defined by an identical nucleotide sequence, and differential abundance between tissues was tested with a Fisher exact test for each clone at a pFDR threshold of p<0.01. Clones whose frequencies were too low for statistical inference were excluded by a minimum inclusion filter of 10 in either sample. Pairwise clonal comparisons used the immunoSEQ Analyzer, and gene family usage was assessed with IMGT tools. In its TCRdb copy, this immuneACCESS table keeps in-frame sequences only and misses some clones. Where compared with another copy, unresolved V genes explain less than half of these, and the others have no known cause. V and J calls and clone size are those listed in that table; D and trimming were worked out from the DNA. This sample gives about 95,000 clones in total; roughly 70% of them show up just once. The top ten clones comprise about 2.1% of the sample.

Genomic DNA obtained from frozen pancreas tissue was processed for repertoire sequencing. The DNeasy Blood and Tissue Kit was used to extract roughly 1.8-3 ug of genomic DNA from either umbilical cord blood or frozen pancreas. The TCR was taken from a male donor with IPEX syndrome. The V gene is TRBV7-9 and the J gene is TRBJ1-1; the D region possibly corresponds to TRBD1 (5 bases align). Sequencing used pancreas tissue. The CDR3 protein is CASSGNTGSNTEAFF. The DNA sequence reads TGTGCCAGCAGCGGAAACACAGGATCGAACACTGAAGCTTTCTTT. The full variable domain, completed from the reference TRBV7-9 and TRBJ1-1 proteins outside the CDR3, reads DTGVSQNPRHKITKRGQNVTFRCDPISEHNRLYWYRQTLGQGPEFLTYFQNEAQLEKSRLLSDRFSAERPKGSFSTLEIQRTEQGDSAMYLCASSGNTGSNTEAFFGQGTRLTVV.